Below are 16 T cell receptor beta chains sequenced from a single sample in a study of ipilimumab plus nivolumab after autologous stem cell transplantation. Generated by immunoSEQ multiplex PCR, the TCRdb table keeps only in-frame clones and is missing some. The sample consists of roughly 15,000 clones, 80% of them appearing once. The input for sequencing was PBMCs, taken in a trial of ipilimumab plus nivolumab as post-transplant consolidation. The source of these receptors is a male donor with diffuse large B-cell lymphoma.

This rearrangement joins TRBV23-1 to TRBJ2-1, with 8 positions matching TRBD1. Being an ORF, TRBV23-1 has a function that is uncertain. This CDR3 spans 15 amino acids. V lost 4 bases, J lost 3 bases, and 5 bases stayed unmatched. The CDR3 DNA sequence: TGCGCCAGCAGTCGTGCGACAGGGGTCTACAATGAGCAGTTCTTC. Translating gives CASSRATGVYNEQFF.

The chain is built from TRBV27 and TRBJ2-7; TRBD2 is a possible D gene (6 bases). Germline CDR1 is MNHEY and CDR2 is SMNVEV (reference sequence). The CDR3 sequence is 13 residues long. V was trimmed by 5 bases and J by 2 bases, leaving 10 bases between them. CDR3 loop: CASSVRRAYEQYF. The CDR3 DNA follows: TGTGCCAGCAGTGTTCGGAGGGCCTACGAGCAGTACTTC.

A word on this clone: An end of the junction differs from the germline gene, which may be a read error. J is TRBJ1-1 and V is TRBV4-1; possible D gene TRBD1, 6 bases. Germline V gene data show CDR1 as MGHRA and CDR2 as YSYEKL. This CDR3 has 19 amino acids. In DNA form, the CDR3 reads TGCGCCAGCAGCCAAACCTTCGCCGGGATAGACAGGATGAAGACTGAAGCTTTCTTT. It codes for CASSQTFAGIDRMKTEAFF.

The chain carries TRBV10-1 and TRBJ1-2; 9 bases are shared with TRBD1. CDR3 length: 15 residues. V lost 2 bases to trimming and J lost 3 bases; unmatched junction nucleotides: 4. Per the germline V gene, CDR1 is WNHNN and CDR2 is SYGVQD (reference sequence). For the CDR3, the DNA is TGCGCCAGCAGTGAGGGGACAGGGTCCTACTATGGCTACACCTTC. Protein: CASSEGTGSYYGYTF.

This sequence joins TRBV4-1 and TRBJ1-3; D is undetermined. The CDR3 is 15 amino acids. V was pared by 1 base and J by 2 bases, with 9 bases between. Germline V gene sequence: CDR1 MGHRA, CDR2 YSYEKL. For the CDR3, the DNA is TGCGCCAGCAGCCAAGGGGGTTGGGCTGGAAACACCATATATTTT. Translated: CASSQGGWAGNTIYF.

The genes are TRBV7-9 and TRBJ2-2, with 7 bases identical to TRBD1. CDR3 size: 18 residues. Germline loops: CDR1 SEHNR, CDR2 FQNEAQ (reference sequence). Losses at the gene ends were 8 bases for V and 3 bases for J; bases not matched to a gene: 18. Here the CDR3 reads CASPRDRMAIGDTGELFF. The CDR3 DNA sequence: TGTGCCAGCCCCCGGGACAGAATGGCGATTGGCGACACCGGGGAGCTGTTTTTT.

This chain links TRBV30 with TRBJ1-6; no definite D call. Germline V gene data show CDR1 as GTSNPN and CDR2 as SVGIG (reference sequence). V lost 4 bases and J lost 8, with 12 bases in between. CDR3 size: 13 residues. The CDR3 DNA reads TGTGCCTGGAATCGAAGGGCGGATTCACCCCTCCACTTT. Its translation: CAWNRRADSPLHF.

The chain has TRBV5-1 and TRBJ2-1; 12 nucleotides line up with TRBD2. V gave up 5 bases and J gave up 6 bases; unmatched junction bases: 3. CDR1 and CDR2 from the germline V gene are SGHRS and YFSETQ. This CDR3 has 14 residues. Here the CDR3 reads CASRGLAGSNEQFF. CDR3 DNA sequence: TGCGCCAGCAGGGGACTAGCGGGCTCCAATGAGCAGTTCTTC. The full variable domain, in which reference TRBV5-1 and TRBJ2-1 provide the parts outside the CDR3, is KAGVTQTPRYLIKTRGQQVTLSCSPISGHRSVSWYQQTPGQGLQFLFEYFSETQRNKGNFPGRFSGRQFSNSRSEMNVSTLELGDSALYLCASRGLAGSNEQFFGPGTRLTVL.

The J gene is TRBJ2-6, the V gene TRBV6-1; D not resolved. The germline gives CDR1 MNHNS, CDR2 SASEGT. Deletions cut 6 bases from V and 0 bases from J, with 9 bases between. The CDR3 spans 15 residues. The CDR3 is CASRDGSSGANVLTF. CDR3 sequence (DNA): TGTGCCAGCAGGGACGGCAGCTCTGGGGCCAACGTCCTGACTTTC.

V is TRBV27 and J is TRBJ1-6; D is unresolved. CDR3 length equals 17 residues. Germline values: CDR1 MNHEY, CDR2 SMNVEV (reference sequence). V was pared by 1 base and J by 5 bases, with 15 bases between. CDR3 bases: TGTGCCAGCAGTTTATGGGATTGGACGAGGGATAATTCACCCCTCCACTTT. This gives the protein CASSLWDWTRDNSPLHF.

The chain couples TRBV7-8 to TRBJ1-5; no definite D call. The length of the CDR3 is 17 residues. In germline, CDR1 is SGHVS, CDR2 FQNEAQ. V lost 5 bases and J lost 0, with 17 bases in between. CDR3 sequence reads: CASSPYGVQYSNQPQHF. CDR3 DNA sequence: TGTGCCAGCAGCCCCTATGGGGTCCAATATAGCAATCAGCCCCAGCATTTT.

V is TRBV9 and J is TRBJ2-1; no definite D call. Trimming shortened V by 5 bases and J by 1 base, and 16 bases separated the two germline ends. The CDR3 covers 16 residues. CDR1 is SGDLS and CDR2 is YYNGEE in the germline V gene. The CDR3 DNA is TGTGCCAGCAGGGGCGGTGTAGCTTGGTCCTACAATGAGCAGTTCTTC. Translation: CASRGGVAWSYNEQFF.

This clone occurred once. The chain carries TRBV13 and TRBJ2-5; D possibly corresponds to TRBD1 (6 bases). This CDR3 region has 13 residues. Trimming pared 4 bases from V and 4 bases from J, leaving 10 bases between. Germline CDR1 PRHDT, CDR2 FYEKMQ (reference sequence). The CDR3 DNA follows: TGTGCCAGCAGCTCCAGGGGTGCAGAGACCCAGTACTTC. Protein product: CASSSRGAETQYF.

V and J are TRBV2 and TRBJ2-5; 10 bases agree with TRBD1. Germline V lookup: CDR1 SNHLY, CDR2 FYNNEI. The CDR3 contains 13 residues. Trimming cost V 6 bases and J 4 bases; bases outside gene matches: 2. The CDR3 DNA follows: TGTGCCAGCAGAGGACAGGGGGGAGAGACCCAGTACTTC. Translated: CASRGQGGETQYF.

The chain uses TRBV18 and TRBJ1-5, with D possibly being TRBD1 (6 bases). CDR3 length: 16 residues. The V end was cut by 0 bases, the J end by 4 bases, with 13 bases between. Germline V CDR1 and CDR2: KGHSH, LQKENI. CDR3 sequence (DNA): TGTGCCAGCTCACCACCCTCAGGGGCTGGAAATCAGCCCCAGCATTTT. Residues: CASSPPSGAGNQPQHF.

The table lists this clone with a count of one. This chain connects TRBV6-1 to TRBJ2-5; a possible D gene is TRBD1 (7 bases). V lost 6 bases and J 5 bases, leaving 19 bases between the germline ends. Looked up from germline, CDR1 is MNHNS and CDR2 is SASEGT. This CDR3 contains 15 residues. This CDR3 is CASRRDSRLPETQYF. In DNA, the CDR3 is TGTGCCAGCAGGCGGGACAGTCGTCTTCCGGAGACCCAGTACTTC.